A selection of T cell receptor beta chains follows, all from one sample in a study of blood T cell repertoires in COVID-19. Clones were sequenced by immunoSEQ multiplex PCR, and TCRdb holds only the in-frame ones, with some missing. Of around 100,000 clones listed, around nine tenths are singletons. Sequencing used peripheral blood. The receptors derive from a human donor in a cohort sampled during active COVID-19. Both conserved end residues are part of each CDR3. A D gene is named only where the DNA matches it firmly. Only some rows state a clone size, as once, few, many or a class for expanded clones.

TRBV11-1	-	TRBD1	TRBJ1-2	CASSLLGQGSGYTF	TGTGCCAGCAGCTTGCTCGGACAGGGGTCGGGCTACACCTTC
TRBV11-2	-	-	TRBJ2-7	CASSLGGHGTYEQYF	TGTGCCAGCAGCTTAGGGGGGCACGGTACCTACGAGCAGTACTTC
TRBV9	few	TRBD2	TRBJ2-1	CASSVGGSTSGSLNEQFF	TGTGCCAGCAGCGTAGGGGGTTCGACTAGCGGGAGTTTGAATGAGCAGTTCTTC
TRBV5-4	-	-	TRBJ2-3	CASSAGQLTDTQYF	TGTGCCAGCAGCGCGGGACAGCTCACAGATACGCAGTATTTT
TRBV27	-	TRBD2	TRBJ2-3	CASSLREGPNTQYF	TGTGCCAGCTCTTTGCGGGAGGGCCCTAATACGCAGTATTTT
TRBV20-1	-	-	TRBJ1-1	CSASSRRTEAFF	TGCAGTGCTAGTTCTCGGCGGACTGAAGCTTTCTTT
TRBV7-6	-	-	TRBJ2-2	CASRLPTGELFF	TGTGCCAGCAGACTCCCCACCGGGGAGCTGTTTTTT
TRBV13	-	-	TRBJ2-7	CASSLVRLARSYHEQYF	TGTGCCAGCAGCTTAGTTAGATTAGCAAGGTCTTACCACGAGCAGTACTTC
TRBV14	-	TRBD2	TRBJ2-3	CASSLGGGGLTDTQYF	TGTGCCAGCAGCCTGGGAGGCGGGGGTCTCACAGATACGCAGTATTTT
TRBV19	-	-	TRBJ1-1	CASSIRGGTEAFF	TGTGCCAGTAGTATCCGGGGGGGGACTGAAGCTTTCTTT
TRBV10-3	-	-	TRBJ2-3	CAISDLLGGGFAADTQYF	TGTGCCATCAGTGATCTCCTAGGGGGGGGCTTTGCGGCAGATACGCAGTATTTT
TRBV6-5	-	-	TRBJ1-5	CASSPREATYQPQHF	TGTGCCAGCAGCCCCCGGGAAGCCACTTATCAGCCCCAGCATTTT
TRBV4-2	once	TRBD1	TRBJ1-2	CASSQARSRGNYGYTF	TGTGCCAGCAGCCAAGCTCGGAGCAGGGGGAACTATGGCTACACCTTC
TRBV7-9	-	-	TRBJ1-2	CASSRIGGGAGYGYTF	TGTGCCAGCAGCCGCATCGGGGGGGGCGCTGGCTATGGCTACACCTTC
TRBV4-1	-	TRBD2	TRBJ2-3	CASSQRLAGLAVTDTQYF	TGCGCCAGCAGCCAAAGATTAGCGGGACTAGCAGTCACAGATACGCAGTATTTT
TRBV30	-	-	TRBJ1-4	CAWSVQWGRGTTEKLFF	TGTGCCTGGAGTGTACAGTGGGGCAGGGGTACAACTGAAAAACTGTTTTTT
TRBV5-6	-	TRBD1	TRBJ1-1	CASSFAGTGVGAFF	TGTGCCAGCAGCTTTGCCGGGACAGGGGTGGGAGCTTTCTTT
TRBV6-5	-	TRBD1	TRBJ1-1	CASRRETGVNTEAFF	TGTGCCAGCAGGAGGGAGACAGGGGTGAACACTGAAGCTTTCTTT
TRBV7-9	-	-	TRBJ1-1	CASSVDSMGAFF	TGTGCCAGCAGCGTGGACAGCATGGGCGCTTTCTTT
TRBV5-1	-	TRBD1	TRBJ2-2	CASSQRTGGNTGELFF	TGCGCCAGCAGCCAAAGGACAGGGGGGAACACCGGGGAGCTGTTTTTT
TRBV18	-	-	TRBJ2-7	CASSPTHSGPSYEQYF	TGTGCCAGCTCACCAACTCATAGCGGTCCCTCCTACGAGCAGTACTTC
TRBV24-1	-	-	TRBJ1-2	CATSDLSDSRFSNLGYTF	TGTGCCACCAGTGATTTGTCCGACAGTCGATTTTCAAACCTGGGCTACACCTTC
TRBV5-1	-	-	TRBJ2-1	CASSEGLYNEQFF	TGCGCCAGCAGCGAAGGACTGTACAATGAGCAGTTCTTC
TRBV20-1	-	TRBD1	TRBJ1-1	CSASQPGQGSTEAFF	TGCAGTGCTAGTCAACCGGGACAGGGTAGCACTGAAGCTTTCTTT
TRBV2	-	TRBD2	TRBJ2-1	CASSAGLDSYNEQFF	TGTGCCAGCAGCGCCGGACTAGACTCCTACAATGAGCAGTTCTTC
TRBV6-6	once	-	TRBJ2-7	CASSLGSGEQYF	TGTGCCAGCAGCCTAGGTTCCGGCGAGCAGTACTTC
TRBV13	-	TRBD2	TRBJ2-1	CASSSTSGNFNEQFF	TGTGCCAGCAGTTCTACTAGCGGGAATTTCAATGAGCAGTTCTTC
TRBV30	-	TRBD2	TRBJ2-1	CAWSPSGLAGRTRQFF	TGTGCCTGGAGTCCCTCGGGACTAGCGGGGAGGACCCGTCAGTTCTTC
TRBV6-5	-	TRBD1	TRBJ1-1	CATKGQMNTEAFF	TGTGCCACCAAGGGACAGATGAACACTGAAGCTTTCTTT
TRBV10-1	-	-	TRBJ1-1	CASSEIRGTEAFF	TGCGCCAGCAGTGAAATTAGGGGCACTGAAGCTTTCTTT
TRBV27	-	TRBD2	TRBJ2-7	CASSLISSSGTYEQYF	TGTGCCAGCAGTTTAATTAGTTCTAGCGGGACCTACGAGCAGTACTTC
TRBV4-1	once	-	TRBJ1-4	CASSQDGAATNEKLFF	TGCGCCAGCAGCCAAGATGGTGCAGCAACTAATGAAAAACTGTTTTTT
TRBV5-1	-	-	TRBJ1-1	CASSLSDGGSEAFF	TGCGCCAGCAGCTTATCGGATGGGGGGAGTGAAGCTTTCTTT
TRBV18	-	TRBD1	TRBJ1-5	CASSPGQGKSQPQHF	TGTGCCAGCTCACCCGGACAGGGCAAGAGTCAGCCCCAGCATTTT
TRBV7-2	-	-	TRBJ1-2	CASSLALDRPNYGYTF	TGTGCCAGCAGCTTAGCGTTGGACAGACCAAACTATGGCTACACCTTC
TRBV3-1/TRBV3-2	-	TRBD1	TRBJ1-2	CASSLGQGGYGYTF	TGTGCCAGCAGCCTAGGACAGGGGGGCTATGGCTACACCTTC
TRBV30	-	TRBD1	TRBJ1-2	CAWVRGTGGNYGYTF	TGTGCCTGGGTTCGAGGGACAGGGGGAAACTATGGCTACACCTTC
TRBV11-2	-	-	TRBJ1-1	CASSQDSANTEAFF	TGTGCCAGCAGCCAAGACAGTGCTAACACTGAAGCTTTCTTT
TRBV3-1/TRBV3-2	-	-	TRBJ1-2	CASSLQGGNYGYTF	TGTGCCAGCAGCCTCCAGGGAGGAAACTATGGCTACACCTTC
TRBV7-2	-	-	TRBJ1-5	CASSLAPNSNQPQHF	TGTGCCAGCAGCTTAGCCCCCAATAGCAATCAGCCCCAGCATTTT
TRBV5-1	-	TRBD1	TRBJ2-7	CASSLSGQGVYEQYF	TGCGCCAGCAGCTTATCTGGACAGGGGGTATACGAGCAGTACTTC
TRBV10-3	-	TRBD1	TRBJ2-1	CAISDGRGTNEQFF	TGTGCCATCAGTGATGGCAGGGGGACCAATGAGCAGTTCTTC
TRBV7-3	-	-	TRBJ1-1	CASSPSAGNTEAFF	TGTGCCAGCAGCCCCTCCGCGGGGAACACTGAAGCTTTCTTT
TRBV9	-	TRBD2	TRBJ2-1	CASSPRGLAGSHEQFF	TGTGCCAGCAGCCCAAGAGGACTAGCGGGGTCGCATGAGCAGTTCTTC
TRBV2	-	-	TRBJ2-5	CASRVAGQETQYF	TGTGCCAGCAGAGTCGCAGGTCAAGAGACCCAGTACTTC
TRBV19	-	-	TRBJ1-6	CASSIYDSRGSPLHF	TGTGCCAGTAGTATCTACGACTCAAGAGGTTCACCCCTCCACTTT
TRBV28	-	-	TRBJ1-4	CASSQQGVVEKLFF	TGTGCCAGCAGTCAACAGGGTGTCGTGGAAAAACTGTTTTTT
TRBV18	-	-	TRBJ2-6	CASSPLYSGANVLTF	TGTGCCAGCTCACCACTTTACTCTGGGGCCAACGTCCTGACTTTC
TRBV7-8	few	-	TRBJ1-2	CASSLELGGYTF	TGTGCCAGCAGCTTAGAATTGGGCGGCTACACCTTC